This TCR beta chain emerged from a study of blood T cell repertoires in COVID-19. Study-level background: Samples taken during acute and convalescent COVID-19 were collected in the United States, Italy and Spain. T cells, B-cell-depleted T cells, or PBMCs provided the cDNA or gDNA that served as material.

A Seattle source enrolled patients during active infection and followed them longitudinally. Trimming removed 4 bases from V and 8 bases from J; junction bases left unmatched: 8. This CDR3 is built from 14 residues. Germline CDR1 is SGHRS and CDR2 is YFSETQ. Per the original methods: Quantification of nucleated cells was approximated via reference gene primer amplification. Using immunoSEQ multiplex PCR, the repertoire was profiled, and TCRdb retains in-frame clones only, with some absent. The D gene and trimming were derived from the DNA, and the V and J assignments and clone size from that table. The sample has approximately 500,000 clones, roughly 89% seen once.

The specimen sequenced was peripheral blood. The source of this sequence is a woman in her forties or fifties with COVID-19, enrolled during active disease. V is TRBV5-1 and J is TRBJ2-4, with TRBD1 identical over 8 bases. The CDR3 DNA reads as TGCGCCAGCAGCCCCGGACAGGGTCTCGACATTCAGTACTTC. Translation: CASSPGQGLDIQYF.